The 29 T cell receptor beta chains presented below share a single source sample, sequenced in a study of human T cells and chemical hapten exposure. Time point meaning: patch test 1, 2 weeks after DPC sensitization. The sample's treatment: therapeutic diphenylcyclopropenone sensitization with weekly scalp DPC. In TCRdb, the RACE reads were re-called with MiXCR into one record per CDR3 protein. The sample shows 85,000 to 100,000 distinct CDR3 sequences, around an eighth of them seen only once. The sample was whole blood, taken in connection with sensitization to the hapten diphenylcyclopropenone (DPC). These receptors were collected from a woman in her forties with alopecia areata. Some clones in this sample may be carry-over from other donors' samples.

This clonotype was counted only a few times. This chain links TRBV24-1 with TRBJ2-7; no clear D gene. CDR1 is KGHDR and CDR2 is SFDVKD in the germline V gene. CDR3 length: 15 residues. Trimming removed 3 bases from V and 5 bases from J, with 16 bases in between. The CDR3 DNA reads as TGTGCCACCAGTGATACCCGACGGAAACGGCACGAGCAGTACTTC. It encodes CATSDTRRKRHEQYF.

This clonotype has more than one count but fewer than ten. The rearrangement joins TRBV20-1 to TRBJ2-7, with 9 bases matching TRBD2. From germline, CDR1 is DFQATT and CDR2 SNEGSKA (reference sequence). This CDR3 region has 17 residues. Germline trimming cut 4 bases from V and 5 bases from J; bases unmatched to any gene: 18. The CDR3: CSAMSGAFGGRAHEQYF. The CDR3 DNA is TGCAGTGCTATGTCAGGGGCATTTGGCGGGAGGGCCCACGAGCAGTACTTC.

This clonotype has only one observation. The rearrangement joins TRBV7-8 to TRBJ2-3; TRBD2 matches at 7 bases. Germline lookup yields CDR1 SGHVS and CDR2 FQNEAQ. V was clipped by 4 bases and J by 6 bases; unmatched bases: 7. The CDR3 loop spans 14 amino acids. The CDR3 loop is CASSSRTSADTQYF. CDR3 DNA: TGTGCCAGCAGCTCTCGGACTAGTGCGGATACGCAGTATTTT.

This clonotype was seen a few times. CDR3 bases: TGTGCCAGCTCACCAAGGCAGAACTCTGGGGCCAACGTCCTGACTTTC. Translating it yields CASSPRQNSGANVLTF. The gene calls are TRBV18 and TRBJ2-6; the D is unclear. V was clipped by 2 bases and J by 0 bases, with 8 bases between them. The CDR3 runs to 16 residues. CDR1 is KGHSH, CDR2 LQKENI, per germline.

The rearrangement joins TRBV29-1 to TRBJ1-2; 8 bases fit TRBD1. Germline V gene lookup returns CDR1 SQVTM and CDR2 ANQGSEA. The CDR3 has 13 amino acids. The V segment lost 7 bases and the J segment 2 bases; nucleotides outside the gene matches: 6. CDR3 amino acids: CSAGQDGNYGYTF. The CDR3 bases are TGCAGCGCGGGACAGGACGGAAACTATGGCTACACCTTC. The complete variable domain, with remaining parts taken from reference TRBV29-1 and TRBJ1-2, reads SAVISQKPSRDICQRGTSLTIQCQVDSQVTMMFWYRQQPGQSLTLIATANQGSEATYESGFVIDKFPISRPNLTFSTLTVSNMSPEDSSIYLCSAGQDGNYGYTFGSGTRLTVV.

The chain recombines TRBV5-5 with TRBJ2-1; 11 bases match TRBD2. Germline lookup yields CDR1 SGHKS and CDR2 YYEKEE (reference sequence). J was trimmed by 4 bases and V by 0 bases; bases with no gene match: 3. This CDR3 spans 16 amino acids. As DNA, the CDR3 is TGTGCCAGCAGCTTGGGGGCTAGCGGGAGGTACAATGAGCAGTTCTTC. Amino acid sequence: CASSLGASGRYNEQFF.

The chain uses TRBV20-1 and TRBJ2-1, with 10 bases lining up with TRBD2. Germline CDR1 and CDR2: DFQATT and SNEGSKA (reference sequence). This CDR3 is built from 15 residues. Trimming removed 4 bases from V and 0 bases from J; junction bases left unmatched: 3. CDR3 sequence: CSATIAGGSYNEQFF. The CDR3 DNA sequence: TGCAGTGCTACAATAGCGGGGGGCTCCTACAATGAGCAGTTCTTC.

The chain is built from TRBV6-1 and TRBJ2-7, with D tentatively TRBD2 (6 bases). The CDR3 has 12 amino acids. V lost 2 bases and J 6 bases, leaving 8 bases between the germline ends. Germline V CDR1 and CDR2: MNHNS, SASEGT. The CDR3 DNA reads TGTGCCAGCAGTGAACTGGGGGGCGAGCAGTACTTC. This gives the protein CASSELGGEQYF.

The V gene is TRBV13, the J gene TRBJ2-1; 7 bases fit TRBD2. The CDR3 extends over 16 amino acids. Germline V gene lookup returns CDR1 PRHDT and CDR2 FYEKMQ (reference sequence). The J segment lost 6 bases and the V segment lost 5 bases, leaving 13 bases of the junction unmatched. The CDR3 region has the DNA TGTGCCAGCAGCCTGACCTTTGCGGGAGCCTCCAATGAGCAGTTCTTC. Its translation is CASSLTFAGASNEQFF.

This clonotype was recorded a few times. V usage is TRBV20-1 and J usage is TRBJ1-1, with D perhaps TRBD1 (5 bases). Germline V gene lookup returns CDR1 DFQATT and CDR2 SNEGSKA (reference sequence). Trimming shortened V by 7 bases and J by 4 bases, and 16 bases separated the two germline ends. The CDR3 length is 13 residues. CDR3 nucleotide sequence: TGCAGTGTCCAAAGGCCGGGGGGCACTGAAGCTTTCTTT. Encoded protein: CSVQRPGGTEAFF.

In its sample, this clonotype was seen many times. The chain uses TRBV9 and TRBJ2-4; the D gene could be TRBD1 or TRBD2 (5 bases each). CDR1 is SGDLS, CDR2 YYNGEE, per germline. The CDR3 has 10 amino acids. Trimming pared 7 bases from V and 15 bases from J, leaving 14 bases between. This chain's CDR3 is CASGDVHLYF. As DNA, the CDR3 is TGTGCCAGCGGGGACGTCCATCTGTACTTC.

The CDR3 here is CSAVTSDSYEQYF. The CDR3 region has the DNA TGCAGTGCTGTAACTAGCGACTCCTACGAGCAGTACTTC. The chain joins TRBV20-1 to TRBJ2-7; TRBD2 matches at 7 bases. Germline CDR1 reads DFQATT; CDR2 reads SNEGSKA (reference sequence). V dropped 5 bases and J dropped 0; count of bases not matched to a gene: 4. The CDR3 covers 13 residues.

This clonotype was seen a handful of times. The CDR3 DNA follows: TGTGCCAGCAACGACGATACAGATACGCAGTATTTT. This sequence encodes CASNDDTDTQYF. The chain recombines TRBV6-2 or TRBV6-3 with TRBJ2-3; D is undetermined. CDR1 and CDR2 from the germline V gene are MNHEY and SVGEGT. CDR3 length: 12 amino acids. The V and J ends lost 7 bases and 3 bases respectively, with 8 bases between them.

This clonotype was seen repeatedly, ten times or more. CDR3 DNA sequence: TGTGCCACCCATGGGACAGCGAACACCGGGGAGCTGTTTTTT. The encoded protein is CATHGTANTGELFF. The chain is built from TRBV27 and TRBJ2-2; TRBD1 aligns across 7 bases. Germline V gene lookup returns CDR1 MNHEY and CDR2 SMNVEV (reference sequence). V gave up 10 bases and J gave up 0 bases; unmatched junction bases: 5. The CDR3 runs 14 residues.

This clonotype occurred a few times. This chain uses TRBV10-3 with TRBJ2-5, with D possibly being TRBD1 or TRBD2 (5 bases each). The germline V and J ends were trimmed by 4 bases and 1 base, with 13 bases remaining between them. Germline V gene lookup returns CDR1 ENHRY and CDR2 SYGVKD. The CDR3 runs 15 residues. CDR3 region: CAISAGLGTQETQYF. CDR3 bases: TGTGCCATCAGTGCGGGTTTGGGGACCCAAGAGACCCAGTACTTC.

This clonotype appeared a few times. The V call is TRBV4-3, the J call TRBJ2-3; tentatively, D is TRBD1 (5 bases). The V end lost 1 base, the J end lost 0 bases, and 17 bases lay between the germline ends. Germline V gene lookup returns CDR1 LGHNA and CDR2 YSLEER. The CDR3 is made up of 18 amino acids. Written as DNA, the CDR3 is TGCGCCAGCAGCCAAGTCCCCACAGGTCCCGATAGCACAGATACGCAGTATTTT. Residues: CASSQVPTGPDSTDTQYF.

This clonotype has just one count. Just one base apart from a much larger clone, this may be a read error. The chain uses TRBV29-1 and TRBJ2-5; D may be TRBD1 (5 bases). The V end was cut by 3 bases, the J end by 4 bases, with 6 bases between. CDR1 and CDR2 (germline): SQVTM, ANQGSEA. This CDR3 is 11 amino acids long. As DNA, the CDR3 is TGCAGCGTTGACAGGGCAGAGACCCAGTACTTC. It codes for CSVDRAETQYF. Based on the CDR3 plus reference TRBV29-1 and TRBJ2-5, the full variable domain is SAVISQKPSRDICQRGTSLTIQCQVDSQVTMMFWYRQQPGQSLTLIATANQGSEATYESGFVIDKFPISRPNLTFSTLTVSNMSPEDSSIYLCSVDRAETQYFGPGTRLLVL.

Only a few counts were recorded for this clonotype. The rearrangement uses TRBV14 and TRBJ2-3, with a possible D match to TRBD2 (5 bases). CDR1 is SGHDN and CDR2 is FVKESK in the germline V gene. This CDR3 is 14 amino acids long. V dropped 5 bases and J dropped 1 base, with 10 bases sitting between them. The chain's CDR3 is CASSFGMGTDTQYF. The CDR3 bases are TGTGCCAGCAGCTTCGGGATGGGCACAGATACGCAGTATTTT.

This chain links TRBV18 with TRBJ2-1; 7 bases line up with TRBD2. With V trimmed by 0 bases and J by 4 bases, 6 bases remained unmatched. Germline V gives CDR1 KGHSH, CDR2 LQKENI. This CDR3 contains 16 residues. The CDR3 loop reads CASSPPGRETYNEQFF. CDR3 nucleotide sequence: TGTGCCAGCTCACCACCGGGGCGGGAGACTTACAATGAGCAGTTCTTC.

This clonotype was seen at least ten times. The rearrangement links TRBV7-9 to TRBJ1-3, with D possibly matching TRBD1 (6 bases). CDR3 length: 15 amino acids. V was trimmed by 6 bases and J by 0 bases, leaving 12 bases between them. Looked up from germline, CDR1 is SEHNR and CDR2 is FQNEAQ (reference sequence). The CDR3 DNA is TGTGCCAGCAGTCCGAGGGGGATCTCTGGAAACACCATATATTTT. Protein: CASSPRGISGNTIYF. The variable domain in full, completed from reference TRBV7-9 and TRBJ1-3, reads DTGVSQNPRHKITKRGQNVTFRCDPISEHNRLYWYRQTLGQGPEFLTYFQNEAQLEKSRLLSDRFSAERPKGSFSTLEIQRTEQGDSAMYLCASSPRGISGNTIYFGEGSWLTVV.

In its sample, this clonotype was seen a few times. The chain links TRBV5-6 to TRBJ1-2; 9 bases are a match to TRBD1. Looked up from germline, CDR1 is SGHDT and CDR2 is YYEEEE. With V trimmed by 4 bases and J by 7 bases, 5 bases remained unmatched. The CDR3 loop spans 13 amino acids. This CDR3 is CASSIRDRVGYTF. The DNA for the CDR3 is TGTGCCAGCAGCATCCGGGACAGGGTTGGCTACACCTTC.

In this sample, this clonotype turned up a few times. The chain recombines TRBV12-3 or TRBV12-4 with TRBJ2-2; the match to TRBD2 covers 7 bases. Trimming at V came to 6 bases and at J to 6 bases, leaving 4 bases not matched to a gene. CDR3 size: 13 residues. This chain's CDR3 is CASRVAGAGELFF. For the CDR3, the DNA is TGTGCCAGCAGAGTCGCGGGGGCCGGGGAGCTGTTTTTT.

The V call is TRBV18, the J call TRBJ1-2; 7 bases agree with TRBD1. CDR3 length equals 15 residues. The trim removed 3 bases at V and 4 bases at J, leaving 8 bases unmatched. CDR1 is KGHSH and CDR2 is LQKENI in the germline V gene. CDR3 DNA: TGTGCCAGCTCACCGGGGCAGGGGGTGAGCTATGGCTACACCTTC. It yields the protein CASSPGQGVSYGYTF.

This clonotype has only a few counts. V gene TRBV9 combines with J gene TRBJ2-3, with TRBD1 as a possible D gene (6 bases). V lost 8 bases and J lost 4, with 14 bases in between. CDR1 and CDR2 from the germline V gene are SGDLS and YYNGEE. The CDR3 is made up of 13 amino acids. In nucleotides, the CDR3 is TGTGCCAGTGGGTATGAGGGGGCAGATACGCAGTATTTT. It yields the protein CASGYEGADTQYF. The variable domain in full, completed from reference TRBV9 and TRBJ2-3, reads DSGVTQTPKHLITATGQRVTLRCSPRSGDLSVYWYQQSLDQGLQFLIQYYNGEERAKGNILERFSAQQFPDLHSELNLSSLELGDSALYFCASGYEGADTQYFGPGTRLTVL.

The chain has TRBV20-1 and TRBJ1-6; the D is unclear. CDR3 length: 15 residues. With 3 bases removed from V and 7 bases from J, the gap between germline ends came to 16 bases. CDR1 is DFQATT, CDR2 SNEGSKA, per germline (reference sequence). The CDR3 loop is CSASPVRTGNSPLHF. Here the CDR3 DNA reads TGCAGTGCTAGCCCGGTTAGGACGGGGAATTCACCCCTCCACTTT.

This clonotype was found many times. The chain couples TRBV6-2 or TRBV6-3 to TRBJ1-6; D gene uncertain. Germline loops: CDR1 MNHEY, CDR2 SVGEGT. CDR3 length: 15 amino acids. The germline V and J ends were trimmed by 6 bases and 3 bases, with 12 bases remaining between them. CDR3 sequence: CASSYPRNYNSPLHF. CDR3 DNA sequence: TGTGCCAGCAGCTACCCGAGGAACTATAATTCACCCCTCCACTTT.

This clonotype has ten or more counts. The chain employs TRBV2 and TRBJ1-2; maybe TRBD1 (6 bases). The germline V and J ends were trimmed by 4 bases and 8 bases, with 20 bases remaining between them. The CDR3 runs 15 residues. Germline V gene lookup returns CDR1 SNHLY and CDR2 FYNNEI. DNA for the CDR3: TGTGCCAGCAGTGCACGTGAAATGGGGGCCGCGGGCTACACCTTC. Translated: CASSAREMGAAGYTF. Full variable domain (missing parts from reference TRBV2 and TRBJ1-2): EPEVTQTPSHQVTQMGQEVILRCVPISNHLYFYWYRQILGQKVEFLVSFYNNEISEKSEIFDDQFSVERPDGSNFTLKIRSTKLEDSAMYFCASSAREMGAAGYTFGSGTRLTVV.

This clonotype was recorded a few times. The chain combines TRBV10-3 with TRBJ2-5; 11 positions match TRBD1. The ends lost 6 bases at V and 4 bases at J; junction bases unmatched: 4. Germline assignment: CDR1 ENHRY and CDR2 SYGVKD. The CDR3 has 14 amino acids. CDR3 residues: CAIRRTGGSETQYF. The CDR3 DNA reads TGTGCCATCAGGAGGACAGGGGGCTCAGAGACCCAGTACTTC.

This clonotype was observed a handful of times. DNA for the CDR3: TGTGCCATCAGTGAGTCGTTTTTGCTAGCAGACTACCGCACCCAGTACTTC. This encodes CAISESFLLADYRTQYF. The chain is built from TRBV10-3 and TRBJ2-5, with D maybe TRBD2 (5 bases). Trimming removed 0 bases from V and 8 bases from J, with 22 bases in between. Per the germline V gene, CDR1 is ENHRY and CDR2 is SYGVKD. The CDR3 runs 17 residues.